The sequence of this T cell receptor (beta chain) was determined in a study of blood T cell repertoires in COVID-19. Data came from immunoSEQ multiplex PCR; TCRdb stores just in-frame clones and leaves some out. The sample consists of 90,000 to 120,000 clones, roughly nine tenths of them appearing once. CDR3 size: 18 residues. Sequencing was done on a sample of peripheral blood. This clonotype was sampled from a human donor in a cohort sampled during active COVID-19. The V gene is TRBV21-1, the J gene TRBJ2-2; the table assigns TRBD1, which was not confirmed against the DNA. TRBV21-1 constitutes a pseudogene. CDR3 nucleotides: TGTGCCAGCAGCAAAGCGCGGCAGGGGGCCGTCGAGACCGGGGAGCTGTTTTTT. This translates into CASSKARQGAVETGELFF.